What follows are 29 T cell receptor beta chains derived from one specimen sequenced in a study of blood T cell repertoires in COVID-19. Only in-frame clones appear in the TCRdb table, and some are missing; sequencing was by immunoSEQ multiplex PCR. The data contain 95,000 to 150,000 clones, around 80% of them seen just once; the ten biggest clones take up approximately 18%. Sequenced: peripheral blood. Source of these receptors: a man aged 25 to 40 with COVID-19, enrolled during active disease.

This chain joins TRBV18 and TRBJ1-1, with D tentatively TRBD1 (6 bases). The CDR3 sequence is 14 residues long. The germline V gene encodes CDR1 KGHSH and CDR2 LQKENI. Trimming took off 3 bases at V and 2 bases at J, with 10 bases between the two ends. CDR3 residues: CASSPGAPNTEAFF. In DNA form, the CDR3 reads TGTGCCAGCTCACCGGGGGCCCCAAACACTGAAGCTTTCTTT.

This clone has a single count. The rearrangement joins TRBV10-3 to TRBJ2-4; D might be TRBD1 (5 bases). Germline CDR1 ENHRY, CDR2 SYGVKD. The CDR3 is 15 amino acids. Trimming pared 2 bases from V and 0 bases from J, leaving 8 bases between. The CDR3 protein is CAISETGRAKNIQYF. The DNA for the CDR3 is TGTGCCATCAGTGAGACAGGCCGAGCCAAAAACATTCAGTACTTC.

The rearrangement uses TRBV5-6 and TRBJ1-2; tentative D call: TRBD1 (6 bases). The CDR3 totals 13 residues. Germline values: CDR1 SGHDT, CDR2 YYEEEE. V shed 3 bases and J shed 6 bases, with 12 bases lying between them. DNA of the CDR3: TGTGCCAGCAGCTGGGGGCGGGTGGATGGCTACACCTTC. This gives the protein CASSWGRVDGYTF.

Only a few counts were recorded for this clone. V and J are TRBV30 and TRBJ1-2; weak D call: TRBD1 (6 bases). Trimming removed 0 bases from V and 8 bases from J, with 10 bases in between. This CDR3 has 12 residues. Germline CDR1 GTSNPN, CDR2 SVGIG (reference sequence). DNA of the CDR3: TGTGCCTGGAGTGTACAGGGTCGGGGCTACACCTTC. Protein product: CAWSVQGRGYTF.

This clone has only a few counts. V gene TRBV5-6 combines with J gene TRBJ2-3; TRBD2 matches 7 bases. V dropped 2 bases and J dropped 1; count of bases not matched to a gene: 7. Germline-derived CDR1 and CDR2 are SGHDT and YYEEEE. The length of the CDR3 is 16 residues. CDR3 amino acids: CASSFGTTLRTDTQYF. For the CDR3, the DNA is TGTGCCAGCAGCTTCGGGACTACACTGCGCACAGATACGCAGTATTTT.

The CDR3 sequence: CASSQGLAGALRHEQYF. The CDR3 bases are TGTGCCAGCAGCCAAGGGTTAGCGGGAGCGCTTCGCCACGAGCAGTACTTC. The V and J genes are TRBV3-1 (or the pseudogene TRBV3-2) and TRBJ2-7, with TRBD2 matching 9 bases. V was clipped by 1 base and J by 5 bases; unmatched bases: 12. The CDR3 runs to 17 residues. Germline CDR1 reads LGHDT; CDR2 reads YNNKEL (reference sequence).

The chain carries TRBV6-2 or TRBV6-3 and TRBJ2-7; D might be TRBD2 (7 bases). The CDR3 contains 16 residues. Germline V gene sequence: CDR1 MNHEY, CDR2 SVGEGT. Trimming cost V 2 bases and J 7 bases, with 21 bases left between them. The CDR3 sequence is CASSYAEAGGRSEQYF. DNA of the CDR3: TGTGCCAGCAGTTACGCCGAGGCCGGGGGGCGGAGTGAGCAGTACTTC.

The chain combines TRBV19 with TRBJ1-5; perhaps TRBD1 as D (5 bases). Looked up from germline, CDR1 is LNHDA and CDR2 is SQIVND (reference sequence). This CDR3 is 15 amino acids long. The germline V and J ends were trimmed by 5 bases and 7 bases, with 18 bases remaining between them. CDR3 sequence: CASSSGGVNRQPQHF. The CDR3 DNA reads TGTGCCAGTAGTTCGGGGGGGGTGAATAGACAGCCCCAGCATTTT.

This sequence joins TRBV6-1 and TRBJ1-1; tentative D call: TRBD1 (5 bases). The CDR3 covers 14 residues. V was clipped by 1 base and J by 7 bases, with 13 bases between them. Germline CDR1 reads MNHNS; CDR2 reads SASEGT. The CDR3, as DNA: TGTGCCAGCAGTGAAGGGGGCAGTAACTATGAAGCTTTCTTT. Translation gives CASSEGGSNYEAFF.

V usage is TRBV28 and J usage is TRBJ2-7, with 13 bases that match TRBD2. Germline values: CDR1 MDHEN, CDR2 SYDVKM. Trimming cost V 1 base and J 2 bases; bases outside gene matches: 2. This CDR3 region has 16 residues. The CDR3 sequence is CASSLSTSGGAYEQYF. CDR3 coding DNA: TGTGCCAGCAGTTTATCCACTAGCGGGGGGGCCTACGAGCAGTACTTC.

Written as DNA, the CDR3 is TGTGCCAGCAGCTTGACAGGGGGCACAGATACGCAGTATTTT. Translation: CASSLTGGTDTQYF. The genes are TRBV11-3 and TRBJ2-3; 8 positions agree with TRBD1. The CDR3 loop spans 14 amino acids. Germline V gives CDR1 SGHNT, CDR2 YENEEA. V lost 3 bases, J lost 1 base, and 0 bases stayed unmatched.

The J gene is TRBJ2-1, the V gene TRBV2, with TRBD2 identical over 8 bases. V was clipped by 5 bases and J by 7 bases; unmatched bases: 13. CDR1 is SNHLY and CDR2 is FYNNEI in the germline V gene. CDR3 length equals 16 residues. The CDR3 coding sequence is TGTGCCAGCAGTCCCGATCCGGGACTAGAATTAAATGAGCAGTTCTTC. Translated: CASSPDPGLELNEQFF.

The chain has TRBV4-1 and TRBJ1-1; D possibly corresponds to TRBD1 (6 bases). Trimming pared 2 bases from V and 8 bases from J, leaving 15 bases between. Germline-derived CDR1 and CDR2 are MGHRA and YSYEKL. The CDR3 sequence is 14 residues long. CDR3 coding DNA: TGCGCCAGCAGCCAAAAGCGGGGGGCCGAAGAAGCTTTCTTT. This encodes CASSQKRGAEEAFF.

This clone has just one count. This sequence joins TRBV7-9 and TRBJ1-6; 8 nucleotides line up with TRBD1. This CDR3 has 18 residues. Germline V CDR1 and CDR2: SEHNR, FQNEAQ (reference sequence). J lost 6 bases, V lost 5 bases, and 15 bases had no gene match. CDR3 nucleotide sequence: TGTGCCAGCAGCCGATCTCTTGACAGGGGAAAGGGTAATTCACCCCTCCACTTT. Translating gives CASSRSLDRGKGNSPLHF.

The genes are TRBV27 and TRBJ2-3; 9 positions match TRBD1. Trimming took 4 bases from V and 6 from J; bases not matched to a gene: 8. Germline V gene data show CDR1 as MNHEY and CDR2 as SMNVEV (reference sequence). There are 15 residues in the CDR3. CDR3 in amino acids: CASSYRTGVSDTQYF. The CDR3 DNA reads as TGTGCCAGCAGTTATCGGACAGGGGTTTCCGATACGCAGTATTTT.

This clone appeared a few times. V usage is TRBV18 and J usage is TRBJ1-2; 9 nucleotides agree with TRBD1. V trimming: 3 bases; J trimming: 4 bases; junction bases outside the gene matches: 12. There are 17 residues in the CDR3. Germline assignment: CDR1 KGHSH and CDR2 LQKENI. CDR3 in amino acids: CASSPGQGSSGIYGYTF. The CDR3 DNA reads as TGTGCCAGCTCACCGGGACAGGGATCAAGTGGGATCTATGGCTACACCTTC.

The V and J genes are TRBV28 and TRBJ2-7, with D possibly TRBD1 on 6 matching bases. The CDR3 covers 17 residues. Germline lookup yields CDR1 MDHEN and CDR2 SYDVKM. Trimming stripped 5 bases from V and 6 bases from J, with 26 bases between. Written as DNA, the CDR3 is TGTGCCAGCAGTCGTCGACAGGTTATGAGTTACGGGGTCGAGCAGTACTTC. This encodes CASSRRQVMSYGVEQYF.

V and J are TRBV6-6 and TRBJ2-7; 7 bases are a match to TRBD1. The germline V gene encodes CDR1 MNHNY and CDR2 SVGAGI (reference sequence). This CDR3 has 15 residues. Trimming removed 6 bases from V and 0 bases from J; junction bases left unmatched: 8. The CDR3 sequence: CASRSTGVSSYEQYF. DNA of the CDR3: TGTGCCAGCAGATCCACAGGGGTGAGCTCCTACGAGCAGTACTTC.

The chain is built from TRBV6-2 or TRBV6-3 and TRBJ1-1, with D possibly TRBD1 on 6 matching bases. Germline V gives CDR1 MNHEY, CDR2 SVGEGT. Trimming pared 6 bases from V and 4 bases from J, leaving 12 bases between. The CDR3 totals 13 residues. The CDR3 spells CASSTQGPTEAFF. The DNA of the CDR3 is TGTGCCAGCAGCACACAGGGACCCACTGAAGCTTTCTTT.

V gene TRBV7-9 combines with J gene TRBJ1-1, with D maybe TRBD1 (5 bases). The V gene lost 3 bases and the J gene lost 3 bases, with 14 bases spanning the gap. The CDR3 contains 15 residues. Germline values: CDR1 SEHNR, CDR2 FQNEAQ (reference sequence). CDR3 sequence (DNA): TGTGCCAGCAGCTTGATTCGGGCGGGGGACACTGAAGCTTTCTTT. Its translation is CASSLIRAGDTEAFF.

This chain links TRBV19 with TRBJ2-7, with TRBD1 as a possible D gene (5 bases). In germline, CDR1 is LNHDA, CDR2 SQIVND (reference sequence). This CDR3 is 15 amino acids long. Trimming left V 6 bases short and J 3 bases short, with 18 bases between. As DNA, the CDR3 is TGTGCCAGTAGCCTCGTCCAGGGTCTCGTCTACGAGCAGTACTTC. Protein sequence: CASSLVQGLVYEQYF.

As DNA, the CDR3 is TGTGCCAGCAGTCATACCGTCCGGGATCTTTTCTACGAGCAGTACTTC. This encodes CASSHTVRDLFYEQYF. This chain uses TRBV11-3 with TRBJ2-7, with D possibly TRBD2 on 5 matching bases. Trimming took 6 bases from V and 3 from J, leaving 21 bases between them. The length of the CDR3 is 16 residues. Germline lookup yields CDR1 SGHNT and CDR2 YENEEA. The entire variable domain, with the rest obtained from reference TRBV11-3 and TRBJ2-7, is as follows: EAGVVQSPRYKIIEKKQPVAFWCNPISGHNTLYWYLQNLGQGPELLIRYENEEAVDDSQLPKDRFSAERLKGVDSTLKIQPAELGDSAVYLCASSHTVRDLFYEQYFGPGTRLTVT.

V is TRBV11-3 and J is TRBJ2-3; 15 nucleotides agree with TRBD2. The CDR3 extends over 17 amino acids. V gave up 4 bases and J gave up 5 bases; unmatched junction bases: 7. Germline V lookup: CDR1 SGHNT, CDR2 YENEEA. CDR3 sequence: CASSSQGLAGGGDTQYF. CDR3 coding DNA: TGTGCCAGCAGCTCCCAGGGACTAGCGGGGGGCGGAGATACGCAGTATTTT.

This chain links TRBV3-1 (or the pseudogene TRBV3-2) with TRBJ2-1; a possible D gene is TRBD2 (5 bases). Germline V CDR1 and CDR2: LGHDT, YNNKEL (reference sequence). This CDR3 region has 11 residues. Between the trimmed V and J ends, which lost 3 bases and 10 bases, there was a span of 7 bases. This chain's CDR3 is CASSQAGEQFF. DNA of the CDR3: TGTGCCAGCAGCCAGGCGGGCGAGCAGTTCTTC.

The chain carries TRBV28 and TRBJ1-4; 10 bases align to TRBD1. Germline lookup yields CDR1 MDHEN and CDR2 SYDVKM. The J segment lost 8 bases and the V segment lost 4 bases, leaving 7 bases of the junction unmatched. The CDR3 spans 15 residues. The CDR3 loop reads CASSSQGTGVEKLFF. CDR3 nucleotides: TGTGCCAGCAGTTCCCAGGGGACAGGGGTAGAAAAACTGTTTTTT.

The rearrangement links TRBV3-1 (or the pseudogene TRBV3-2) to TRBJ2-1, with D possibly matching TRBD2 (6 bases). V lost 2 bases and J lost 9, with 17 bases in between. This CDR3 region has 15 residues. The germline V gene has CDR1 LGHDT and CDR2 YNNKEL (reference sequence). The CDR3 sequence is CASSQREEGRGEQFF. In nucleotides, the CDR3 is TGTGCCAGCAGCCAAAGGGAAGAAGGGCGGGGTGAGCAGTTCTTC.

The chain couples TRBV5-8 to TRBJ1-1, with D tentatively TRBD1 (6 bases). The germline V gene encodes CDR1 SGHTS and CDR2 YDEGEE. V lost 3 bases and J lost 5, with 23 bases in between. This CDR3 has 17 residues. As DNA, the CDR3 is TGTGCCAGCAGCTCCCACGGCGGGGGGCTACTGAGGACTGAAGCTTTCTTT. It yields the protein CASSSHGGGLLRTEAFF.

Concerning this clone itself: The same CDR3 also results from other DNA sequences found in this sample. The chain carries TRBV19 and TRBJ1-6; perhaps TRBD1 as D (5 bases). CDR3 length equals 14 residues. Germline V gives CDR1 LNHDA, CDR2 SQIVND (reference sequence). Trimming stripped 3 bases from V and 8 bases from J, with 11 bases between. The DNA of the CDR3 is TGTGCCAGTAGTATCGGTCAGGGATATTCACCCCTCCACTTT. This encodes CASSIGQGYSPLHF.

The CDR3 protein is CASSLFDSEAFF. The CDR3 nucleotides are TGTGCCAGCAGCCTCTTCGACAGTGAAGCTTTCTTT. The chain carries TRBV28 and TRBJ1-1, with D possibly TRBD1 on 5 matching bases. CDR1 and CDR2 (germline): MDHEN, SYDVKM. The CDR3 is made up of 12 amino acids. Trimming pared 6 bases from V and 7 bases from J, leaving 12 bases between.